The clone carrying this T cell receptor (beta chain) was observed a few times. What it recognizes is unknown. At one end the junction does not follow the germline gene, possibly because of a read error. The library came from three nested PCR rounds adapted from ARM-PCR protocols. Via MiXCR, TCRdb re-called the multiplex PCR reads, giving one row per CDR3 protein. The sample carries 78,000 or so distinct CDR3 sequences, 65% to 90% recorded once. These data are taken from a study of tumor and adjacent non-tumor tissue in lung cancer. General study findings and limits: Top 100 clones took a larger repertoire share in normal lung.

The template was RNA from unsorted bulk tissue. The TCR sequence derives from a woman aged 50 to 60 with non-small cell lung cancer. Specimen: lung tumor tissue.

CDR3 sequence (DNA): TGCGCCAGCAGCCAATCGCCTAGCGGAGGCACAGATATGCAGTATTTT. Protein product: CASSQSPSGGTDMQYF. The gene calls are TRBV4-1 and TRBJ2-3; 7 nucleotides line up with TRBD2. The germline gives CDR1 MGHRA, CDR2 YSYEKL. This CDR3 is built from 16 residues.